This T cell receptor (beta chain) was profiled in a study of T cell changes during pregnancy in multiple sclerosis. V lost 6 bases and J lost 3; bases outside the gene matches: 12. There are 16 residues in the CDR3. Germline assignment: CDR1 LNHDA and CDR2 SQIVND (reference sequence). Measured with immunoSEQ multiplex PCR; TCRdb has only the in-frame clones, and not every one. This repertoire shows approximately 45,000 clones, roughly 84% found once; its top ten account for 0.55% to 0.65%. This clonotype originated in a female donor with multiple sclerosis, enrolled in a pregnancy study. V usage is TRBV19 and J usage is TRBJ1-1; TRBD1 agrees at 8 bases. The sample was CD4+ T cells from peripheral blood mononuclear cells, taken before pregnancy. The CDR3 protein is CASSELDRGGDTEAFF. Written as DNA, the CDR3 is TGTGCCAGTAGCGAACTAGACAGGGGCGGGGACACTGAAGCTTTCTTT. The complete variable domain, with remaining parts taken from reference TRBV19 and TRBJ1-1, reads DGGITQSPKYLFRKEGQNVTLSCEQNLNHDAMYWYRQDPGQGLRLIYYSQIVNDFQKGDIAEGYSVSREKKESFPLTVTSAQKNPTAFYLCASSELDRGGDTEAFFGQGTRLTVV.